This TCR beta chain derives from a study of beta chain features in type 1 diabetes. Germline CDR1 GTSNPN, CDR2 SVGIG (reference sequence). V was clipped by 6 bases and J by 7 bases, with 15 bases between them. The CDR3 is 13 amino acids. Sequencing targeted expressed TCRB transcripts, as all isolated RNA had been reverse transcribed. Generated by immunoSEQ multiplex PCR, the TCRdb table keeps only in-frame clones and is missing some. The sample lists about 150,000 clones; roughly 8% were seen once. Sample: central memory CD4+ T cells from blood. The chain joins TRBV30 to TRBJ1-4; D possibly corresponds to TRBD1 (6 bases). The receptor comes from a man younger than 35 in good health. CDR3 loop: CACPQGVGEKLFF. The CDR3 DNA sequence: TGTGCCTGCCCACAGGGAGTTGGTGAAAAACTGTTTTTT.